The 27 T cell receptor beta chains in this list originate from one sample, sequenced in a study of T-cell memory formation after mild COVID-19. From the 5' RACE reads, TCRdb called clonotypes with MiXCR, one entry per CDR3 protein. The sample gives about 210,000 distinct CDR3 sequences, 25% to 35% of which show up once; roughly 11% is in the top ten. Material: PBMCs or a T cell subset sorted from them (not recorded which). These receptors were collected from an adult woman who had mild COVID-19 (a few samples of this study predate the infection). Cell type and time point are not known.

For the CDR3, the DNA is TGCAGCGCCCTGCAGTCGGGGACCCAGTACTTC. It codes for CSALQSGTQYF. This chain uses TRBV29-1 with TRBJ2-5, with D unclear. The CDR3 runs 11 residues. V was pared by 7 bases and J by 7 bases, with 13 bases between. Germline-derived CDR1 and CDR2 are SQVTM and ANQGSEA.

J is TRBJ2-7 and V is TRBV7-8, with 10 bases that match TRBD1. V lost 2 bases to trimming and J lost 3 bases; unmatched junction nucleotides: 1. This CDR3 is 14 amino acids long. Germline V gene sequence: CDR1 SGHVS, CDR2 FQNEAQ. CDR3 region: CASSLWTGGYEQYF. In DNA form, the CDR3 reads TGTGCCAGCAGCTTATGGACAGGGGGCTACGAGCAGTACTTC.

The rearrangement joins TRBV29-1 to TRBJ1-1; D gene unclear. Trimming pared 7 bases from V and 2 bases from J, leaving 14 bases between. The V gene's germline CDR1 is SQVTM and CDR2 ANQGSEA. This CDR3 has 13 amino acids. The CDR3 DNA sequence: TGCAGCGGCGGGTGGACGAGTAACACTGAAGCTTTCTTT. Protein product: CSGGWTSNTEAFF.

The sample holds a few counts of this clonotype. This chain links TRBV18 with TRBJ1-5, with D perhaps matching TRBD1 (6 bases). Germline CDR1 KGHSH, CDR2 LQKENI. This CDR3 contains 12 residues. The V end was cut by 2 bases, the J end by 8 bases, with 7 bases between. DNA for the CDR3: TGTGCCAGCTCACCAGGGGACAAGCCCCAGCATTTT. Residues: CASSPGDKPQHF.

V and J are TRBV10-3 and TRBJ2-7; D is perhaps TRBD2 (5 bases). The CDR3 runs to 13 residues. Between the trimmed V and J ends, which lost 6 bases and 3 bases, there was a span of 12 bases. Germline lookup yields CDR1 ENHRY and CDR2 SYGVKD. Here the CDR3 reads CAIRADGIYEQYF. The CDR3 bases are TGTGCCATCAGGGCAGACGGGATCTACGAGCAGTACTTC.

The chain combines TRBV20-1 with TRBJ1-4, with 9 bases identical to TRBD1. Germline CDR1 DFQATT, CDR2 SNEGSKA (reference sequence). CDR3 length: 14 amino acids. V gave up 5 bases and J gave up 5 bases; unmatched junction bases: 6. DNA for the CDR3: TGCAGTGCTGATACCGGGACAGGGAATGAAAAACTGTTTTTT. Translated, it gives CSADTGTGNEKLFF.

At least ten counts were recorded for this clonotype. The chain couples TRBV9 to TRBJ2-5; the match to TRBD2 covers 7 bases. V shed 4 bases and J 2 bases; nucleotides not matched to a gene: 5. The CDR3 covers 14 residues. Germline loops: CDR1 SGDLS, CDR2 YYNGEE. The CDR3, as DNA: TGTGCCAGCAGCCTTACTAGCGTTCAAGAGACCCAGTACTTC. Its protein is CASSLTSVQETQYF.

This chain links TRBV7-8 with TRBJ2-1; D perhaps matches TRBD2 (6 bases). In germline, CDR1 is SGHVS, CDR2 FQNEAQ. Trimming took off 6 bases at V and 3 bases at J, with 15 bases between the two ends. CDR3 length equals 15 residues. CDR3 sequence: CASRVRDWSYNEQFF. In nucleotides, the CDR3 is TGTGCCAGCAGAGTCCGGGACTGGAGCTACAATGAGCAGTTCTTC.

The CDR3 region has the DNA TGTGCCATCAGTGGACGGGCTAGCGGGAGTATCGAGCAGTACTTC. Its translation is CAISGRASGSIEQYF. V gene TRBV10-3 combines with J gene TRBJ2-7; TRBD2 aligns across 10 bases. The CDR3 consists of 15 residues. V was pared by 4 bases and J by 6 bases, with 9 bases of the junction left unmatched. CDR1 and CDR2 (germline): ENHRY, SYGVKD.

V is TRBV4-1 and J is TRBJ2-7; 7 nucleotides match TRBD2. This CDR3 has 16 residues. V shed 0 bases, J shed 1 base, and the junction held 6 bases outside the gene matches. Germline V gives CDR1 MGHRA, CDR2 YSYEKL. CDR3 sequence: CASSQDGGVKSYEQYF. Here the CDR3 DNA reads TGCGCCAGCAGCCAAGATGGGGGGGTGAAATCCTACGAGCAGTACTTC.

This clonotype has more than one count but fewer than ten. The chain uses TRBV5-1 and TRBJ2-5; D gene ambiguous. V dropped 2 bases and J dropped 0 bases, with 11 bases sitting between them. Germline V gene data show CDR1 as SGHRS and CDR2 as YFSETQ. CDR3 length: 15 residues. Here the CDR3 reads CASSFLGPNQETQYF. The CDR3 region has the DNA TGCGCCAGCAGCTTCCTAGGTCCGAACCAAGAGACCCAGTACTTC.

The chain couples TRBV9 to TRBJ2-2, with 8 bases lining up with TRBD1. V lost 2 bases and J lost 1; bases outside the gene matches: 4. CDR3 length: 16 residues. Germline lookup yields CDR1 SGDLS and CDR2 YYNGEE. The CDR3 here is CASSVTGQENTGELFF. The DNA for the CDR3 is TGTGCCAGCAGCGTTACGGGACAGGAGAACACCGGGGAGCTGTTTTTT.

There are a few counts of this clonotype. The rearrangement uses TRBV11-2 and TRBJ2-3, with a tentative D call TRBD2 (6 bases). Germline CDR1 SGHAT, CDR2 FQNNGV. The CDR3 covers 15 residues. V lost 3 bases and J lost 1, with 11 bases in between. The CDR3 sequence: CASSFVGGGTDTQYF. CDR3 coding DNA: TGTGCCAGCAGCTTTGTCGGCGGGGGCACAGATACGCAGTATTTT.

The chain couples TRBV20-1 to TRBJ1-1, with a weak D call TRBD1 (6 bases). The germline CDR1 and CDR2 sequences are DFQATT and SNEGSKA (reference sequence). V lost 3 bases, J lost 0 bases, and 11 bases lay in between. The CDR3 has 14 amino acids. The CDR3 DNA follows: TGCAGTGCTAGTGGACAGACCATGAACACTGAAGCTTTCTTT. Protein: CSASGQTMNTEAFF.

This clonotype has just one count. The chain is built from TRBV24-1 and TRBJ2-7; perhaps TRBD1 as D (5 bases). This CDR3 has 15 residues. The germline CDR1 and CDR2 sequences are KGHDR and SFDVKD. V was trimmed by 3 bases and J by 3 bases, leaving 14 bases between them. CDR3 sequence reads: CATSDGALGLYEQYF. CDR3 nucleotides: TGTGCCACCAGTGATGGGGCTTTGGGGCTCTACGAGCAGTACTTC.

This clonotype was counted between two and nine times. This chain joins TRBV3-1 and TRBJ2-1, with D maybe TRBD2 (5 bases). Germline V lookup: CDR1 LGHDT, CDR2 YNNKEL (reference sequence). This CDR3 is 14 amino acids long. V lost 0 bases and J lost 6, with 9 bases in between. DNA of the CDR3: TGTGCCAGCAGCCAAGAATGGACTCCCAATGAGCAGTTCTTC. Translated, it gives CASSQEWTPNEQFF.

This chain links TRBV2 with TRBJ1-6; unclear D gene. This CDR3 contains 15 residues. The V and J ends lost 6 bases and 13 bases respectively, with 22 bases between them. Germline V gives CDR1 SNHLY, CDR2 FYNNEI. The DNA for the CDR3 is TGTGCCAGCAGACCTTCTTTAGGACCCTTGGGGCCCCTCCACTTT. Its translation: CASRPSLGPLGPLHF.

This chain links TRBV12-3 or TRBV12-4 with TRBJ2-7, with D perhaps TRBD1 or TRBD2 (5 bases each). This CDR3 region has 14 residues. Trimming removed 7 bases at V and 0 bases at J, with 13 bases between. The CDR3 DNA follows: TGTGCCAGCAATTGGGGGACGAACTCCTACGAGCAGTACTTC. This translates into CASNWGTNSYEQYF.

The V gene is TRBV9, the J gene TRBJ1-1; tentatively, D is TRBD1 (5 bases). V gave up 4 bases and J gave up 4 bases, with 17 bases separating them. Germline CDR1 is SGDLS and CDR2 is YYNGEE. This CDR3 region has 15 residues. The CDR3 nucleotides are TGTGCCAGCAGCCCCCAGGGACTCAGGAGCACTGAAGCTTTCTTT. Its protein is CASSPQGLRSTEAFF.

This clonotype was detected a few times. The chain links TRBV30 to TRBJ2-3, with TRBD1 matching over 7 bases. The CDR3 contains 19 residues. The germline V gene encodes CDR1 GTSNPN and CDR2 SVGIG (reference sequence). The junction had 18 bases not matched to a gene; V was cut back by 2 bases and J by 1 base. CDR3 sequence (DNA): TGTGCCTGGAGTTGGGCAGGGGGTTCCTATGGCGAAGGCACAGATACGCAGTATTTT. Translated, it gives CAWSWAGGSYGEGTDTQYF.

The V and J genes are TRBV9 and TRBJ2-7; no firm D call. The length of the CDR3 is 14 residues. Germline-derived CDR1 and CDR2 are SGDLS and YYNGEE. V lost 0 bases and J lost 0, with 7 bases in between. The CDR3 DNA sequence: TGTGCCAGCAGCGTAGGATGGAACTCCTACGAGCAGTACTTC. Amino acids: CASSVGWNSYEQYF.

A single count supports this clonotype. The rearrangement uses TRBV7-3 and TRBJ2-1; unclear D gene. CDR1 is SGHTA, CDR2 FQGTGA, per germline. CDR3 size: 13 residues. Trimming shortened V by 5 bases and J by 10 bases, and 15 bases separated the two germline ends. The chain's CDR3 is CASSRDGYGEQFF. In DNA form, the CDR3 reads TGTGCCAGCAGCCGAGACGGGTACGGGGAGCAGTTCTTC.

This clonotype was observed a handful of times. This chain joins TRBV6-5 and TRBJ2-5; no clear D. This CDR3 has 17 amino acids. Germline assignment: CDR1 MNHEY and CDR2 SVGAGI. Deletions cut 0 bases from V and 2 bases from J, with 16 bases between. CDR3: CASSYSPPDVVQETQYF. CDR3 coding DNA: TGTGCCAGCAGTTACTCCCCACCAGATGTGGTACAAGAGACCCAGTACTTC.

V usage is TRBV5-1 and J usage is TRBJ2-1; D is undetermined. This CDR3 spans 15 amino acids. V lost 0 bases and J lost 4, with 11 bases in between. Germline V gene data show CDR1 as SGHRS and CDR2 as YFSETQ. The CDR3 region has the DNA TGCGCCAGCAGCTTGGTACCGGTTGGGTACAATGAGCAGTTCTTC. It specifies CASSLVPVGYNEQFF.

The genes are TRBV6-5 and TRBJ2-6; 13 bases agree with TRBD2. The V segment lost 6 bases and the J segment 4 bases; nucleotides outside the gene matches: 6. Germline CDR1 MNHEY, CDR2 SVGAGI. The CDR3 totals 17 residues. In nucleotides, the CDR3 is TGTGCCAGCAGCCGGACTAGCGGGGGCTCAGGGGCCAACGTCCTGACTTTC. Its translation: CASSRTSGGSGANVLTF.

This chain links TRBV24-1 with TRBJ2-3; perhaps TRBD2 as D (5 bases). The ends were cut back, 12 bases at V and 0 bases at J, with 18 bases in the middle. This CDR3 contains 15 residues. Germline V gene lookup returns CDR1 KGHDR and CDR2 SFDVKD. This CDR3 reads CAAARDGGSTDTQYF. CDR3 in DNA: TGTGCCGCCGCCCGCGACGGCGGGAGCACAGATACGCAGTATTTT.

The rearrangement links TRBV7-3 to TRBJ2-1, with TRBD2 matching 9 bases. The CDR3 sequence is 15 residues long. V shed 5 bases and J 4 bases; nucleotides not matched to a gene: 6. CDR1 SGHTA and CDR2 FQGTGA come from the germline V gene. This CDR3 is CASSRGLAEYNEQFF. DNA for the CDR3: TGTGCCAGCAGCCGGGGACTAGCCGAGTACAATGAGCAGTTCTTC. Based on the CDR3 plus reference TRBV7-3 and TRBJ2-1, the full variable domain is GAGVSQTPSNKVTEKGKYVELRCDPISGHTALYWYRQSLGQGPEFLIYFQGTGAADDSGLPNDRFFAVRPEGSVSTLKIQRTERGDSAVYLCASSRGLAEYNEQFFGPGTRLTVL.